Listed below are T cell receptor beta chains from one sample, sequenced in a study of blood T cell repertoires in COVID-19. Generated by immunoSEQ multiplex PCR, the TCRdb table keeps only in-frame clones and is missing some. Among some 99,000 clones listed, about three quarters were seen once. Input material: peripheral blood. These receptors were obtained from a human donor in a cohort sampled during active or convalescent COVID-19. The CDR3 runs from the conserved cysteine through the conserved F or W. The D gene is left open where the match is weak. Rows may omit the clone size; those that give it use once, few, many or a size class.

v_gene: TRBV6-2/TRBV6-3; d_gene: .; abundance: .; j_gene: TRBJ2-1; CDR3aa: CASSLTQRALTGHNEQFF; CDR3nt: TGTGCCAGCAGTTTAACCCAAAGAGCACTCACAGGACACAATGAGCAGTTCTTC
v_gene: TRBV6-5; d_gene: TRBD2; abundance: .; j_gene: TRBJ2-7; CDR3aa: CASRPGGAYGEQYF; CDR3nt: TGTGCCAGCAGACCCGGGGGGGCCTATGGCGAGCAGTACTTC
v_gene: TRBV5-6; d_gene: TRBD2; abundance: once; j_gene: TRBJ2-7; CDR3aa: CASSLLAGVGIFSYEQYF; CDR3nt: TGTGCCAGCAGCCTCCTCGCGGGAGTTGGTATTTTCTCCTACGAGCAGTACTTC
v_gene: TRBV28; d_gene: TRBD1; abundance: .; j_gene: TRBJ2-7; CDR3aa: CASSLDRGPYEQYF; CDR3nt: TGTGCCAGCAGTTTGGACAGGGGGCCCTACGAGCAGTACTTC
v_gene: TRBV4-1; d_gene: .; abundance: many; j_gene: TRBJ1-3; CDR3aa: CASSHSAENTIYF; CDR3nt: TGCGCCAGCAGCCATTCCGCGGAAAACACCATATATTTT
v_gene: TRBV9; d_gene: .; abundance: .; j_gene: TRBJ2-7; CDR3aa: CASSPDITYEQYF; CDR3nt: TGTGCCAGCAGCCCGGACATAACCTACGAGCAGTACTTC
v_gene: TRBV28; d_gene: TRBD1; abundance: .; j_gene: TRBJ1-2; CDR3aa: CASSRGTGGRGGYTF; CDR3nt: TGTGCCAGCAGTAGGGGGACAGGGGGCCGAGGAGGCTACACCTTC
v_gene: TRBV4-2; d_gene: .; abundance: .; j_gene: TRBJ2-5; CDR3aa: CASSQVGVVWGEETQYF; CDR3nt: TGTGCCAGCAGCCAAGTGGGGGTAGTCTGGGGGGAAGAGACCCAGTACTTC
v_gene: TRBV6-2/TRBV6-3; d_gene: TRBD1; abundance: .; j_gene: TRBJ1-5; CDR3aa: CASSYRPDRINQPQHF; CDR3nt: TGTGCCAGCAGTTACAGGCCGGACAGGATTAATCAGCCCCAGCATTTT
v_gene: TRBV27; d_gene: .; abundance: .; j_gene: TRBJ2-3; CDR3aa: CASTRSRPGDTQYF; CDR3nt: TGTGCCAGCACTAGGTCCCGGCCAGGGGATACGCAGTATTTT
v_gene: TRBV11-3; d_gene: TRBD2; abundance: .; j_gene: TRBJ2-2; CDR3aa: CASSLHSGANTGELFF; CDR3nt: TGTGCCAGCAGCCTACATAGCGGGGCGAACACCGGGGAGCTGTTTTTT
v_gene: TRBV5-8; d_gene: TRBD1; abundance: .; j_gene: TRBJ1-3; CDR3aa: CASSAGTGAGNTIYF; CDR3nt: TGTGCCAGCAGCGCCGGGACAGGGGCTGGAAACACCATATATTTT
v_gene: TRBV7-2; d_gene: TRBD1; abundance: .; j_gene: TRBJ2-1; CDR3aa: CASSSPGQGPGVEQFF; CDR3nt: TGTGCCAGCAGTTCCCCCGGACAGGGCCCCGGGGTTGAGCAGTTCTTC
v_gene: TRBV20-1; d_gene: .; abundance: once; j_gene: TRBJ2-1; CDR3aa: CSARGLEQFF; CDR3nt: TGCAGTGCGAGAGGTCTTGAGCAGTTCTTC
v_gene: TRBV7-8; d_gene: TRBD1; abundance: few; j_gene: TRBJ2-2; CDR3aa: CASSRQGMSTGELFF; CDR3nt: TGTGCCAGCAGCCGACAGGGGATGTCCACCGGGGAGCTGTTTTTT
v_gene: TRBV4-2; d_gene: .; abundance: .; j_gene: TRBJ1-5; CDR3aa: CASSPRGGDIKRSQPQHF; CDR3nt: TGTGCCAGCAGCCCCCGAGGTGGGGACATCAAAAGAAGTCAGCCCCAGCATTTT
v_gene: TRBV27; d_gene: .; abundance: .; j_gene: TRBJ1-1; CDR3aa: CASIGLVNTEAFF; CDR3nt: TGTGCCAGCATCGGGTTAGTGAACACTGAAGCTTTCTTT
v_gene: TRBV9; d_gene: .; abundance: .; j_gene: TRBJ2-2; CDR3aa: CASSVGRENTGELFF; CDR3nt: TGTGCCAGCAGCGTAGGCCGAGAGAACACCGGGGAGCTGTTTTTT
v_gene: TRBV27; d_gene: .; abundance: once; j_gene: TRBJ1-6; CDR3aa: CASSLWADSPLHF; CDR3nt: TGTGCCAGCAGTTTGTGGGCCGATTCACCCCTCCACTTT
v_gene: TRBV2; d_gene: TRBD2; abundance: .; j_gene: TRBJ2-7; CDR3aa: CASSRGTKTYEQYF; CDR3nt: TGTGCCAGCAGTCGGGGGACTAAAACCTACGAGCAGTACTTC
v_gene: TRBV4-3; d_gene: TRBD1; abundance: .; j_gene: TRBJ2-7; CDR3aa: CASSQERQGNYEQYF; CDR3nt: TGCGCCAGCAGCCAAGAAAGACAGGGGAACTACGAGCAGTACTTC
v_gene: TRBV7-2; d_gene: .; abundance: .; j_gene: TRBJ2-7; CDR3aa: CASSSYEWTLSYEQYF; CDR3nt: TGTGCCAGCAGCTCATACGAATGGACTCTCTCCTACGAGCAGTACTTC
v_gene: TRBV7-8; d_gene: .; abundance: .; j_gene: TRBJ1-2; CDR3aa: CASSLDHYQGNYGYTF; CDR3nt: TGTGCCAGCAGCTTAGATCATTATCAGGGGAACTATGGCTACACCTTC
v_gene: TRBV18; d_gene: .; abundance: .; j_gene: TRBJ1-2; CDR3aa: CASSPDKGVGYTF; CDR3nt: TGTGCCAGCTCACCAGATAAGGGGGTTGGCTACACCTTC
v_gene: TRBV6-2/TRBV6-3; d_gene: .; abundance: .; j_gene: TRBJ1-1; CDR3aa: CASSYGGPNTEAFF; CDR3nt: TGTGCCAGCAGTTATGGGGGCCCGAACACTGAAGCTTTCTTT
v_gene: TRBV4-3; d_gene: .; abundance: .; j_gene: TRBJ1-6; CDR3aa: CASSQDYAGGSSVGNSPLHF; CDR3nt: TGCGCCAGCAGCCAAGATTATGCTGGCGGGTCTAGTGTGGGTAATTCACCCCTCCACTTT
v_gene: TRBV19; d_gene: .; abundance: .; j_gene: TRBJ2-7; CDR3aa: CASRISHGEDEQYF; CDR3nt: TGTGCCAGTAGGATTAGCCACGGGGAGGACGAGCAGTACTTC
v_gene: TRBV3-1/TRBV3-2; d_gene: TRBD1; abundance: .; j_gene: TRBJ2-3; CDR3aa: CASSDRADTQYF; CDR3nt: TGTGCCAGCAGCGACAGGGCAGATACGCAGTATTTT
v_gene: TRBV19; d_gene: .; abundance: .; j_gene: TRBJ1-4; CDR3aa: CASSSHLGDLNEKLFF; CDR3nt: TGTGCCAGTAGTTCCCACCTAGGAGACCTTAATGAAAAACTGTTTTTT
v_gene: TRBV7-2; d_gene: .; abundance: .; j_gene: TRBJ1-3; CDR3aa: CASSPNPNPWGGNTIYF; CDR3nt: TGTGCCAGCAGCCCCAACCCGAACCCCTGGGGCGGAAACACCATATATTTT
v_gene: TRBV19; d_gene: TRBD1; abundance: .; j_gene: TRBJ2-1; CDR3aa: CASSIPGQQSYNEQFF; CDR3nt: TGTGCCAGTAGTATACCGGGACAGCAGTCCTACAATGAGCAGTTCTTC
v_gene: TRBV6-5; d_gene: .; abundance: few; j_gene: TRBJ1-2; CDR3aa: CASSTQGGGPYGYTF; CDR3nt: TGTGCCAGCAGTACCCAGGGAGGGGGACCCTATGGCTACACCTTC
v_gene: TRBV5-5; d_gene: .; abundance: .; j_gene: TRBJ2-1; CDR3aa: CASSRAGGLYNEQFF; CDR3nt: TGTGCCAGCAGCAGGGCCGGGGGTCTTTACAATGAGCAGTTCTTC
v_gene: TRBV6-1; d_gene: TRBD2; abundance: .; j_gene: TRBJ2-1; CDR3aa: CAIRVSGDNEQFF; CDR3nt: TGTGCCATCCGGGTTAGCGGGGACAATGAGCAGTTCTTC
v_gene: TRBV9; d_gene: .; abundance: few; j_gene: TRBJ2-1; CDR3aa: CASSVSALGNEQFF; CDR3nt: TGTGCCAGCAGCGTTAGCGCCCTCGGCAATGAGCAGTTCTTC
v_gene: TRBV28; d_gene: TRBD2; abundance: once; j_gene: TRBJ2-5; CDR3aa: CASSLSAGGQETQYF; CDR3nt: TGTGCCAGCAGTTTAAGTGCGGGGGGTCAAGAGACCCAGTACTTC
v_gene: TRBV7-2; d_gene: TRBD1; abundance: .; j_gene: TRBJ2-1; CDR3aa: CASSRDRVNEQFF; CDR3nt: TGTGCCAGCAGCCGGGACAGAGTCAATGAGCAGTTCTTC
v_gene: TRBV18; d_gene: TRBD1; abundance: .; j_gene: TRBJ1-6; CDR3aa: CASSRDRDNSPLHF; CDR3nt: TGTGCCAGCTCACGGGACAGGGATAATTCACCCCTCCACTTT
v_gene: TRBV18; d_gene: .; abundance: .; j_gene: TRBJ1-1; CDR3aa: CAAGEGLAGTEAFF; CDR3nt: TGTGCCGCAGGGGAGGGACTTGCCGGGACTGAAGCTTTCTTT
v_gene: TRBV3-1/TRBV3-2; d_gene: TRBD1; abundance: .; j_gene: TRBJ1-2; CDR3aa: CASSPRDRGRDYGYTF; CDR3nt: TGTGCCAGCAGCCCTCGGGACAGGGGGCGTGACTATGGCTACACCTTC
v_gene: TRBV4-3; d_gene: TRBD2; abundance: .; j_gene: TRBJ2-1; CDR3aa: CASSQDRTGLAGYEQFF; CDR3nt: TGCGCCAGCAGCCAAGATAGGACGGGACTAGCGGGGTATGAGCAGTTCTTC
v_gene: TRBV24-1; d_gene: .; abundance: .; j_gene: TRBJ1-5; CDR3aa: CATMGRDNQPQHF; CDR3nt: TGTGCCACCATGGGGCGGGACAATCAGCCCCAGCATTTT
v_gene: TRBV19; d_gene: .; abundance: .; j_gene: TRBJ2-1; CDR3aa: CASSEVAGITGREQFF; CDR3nt: TGTGCCAGTAGTGAGGTGGCGGGAATAACGGGGCGTGAGCAGTTCTTC
v_gene: TRBV6-2/TRBV6-3; d_gene: .; abundance: .; j_gene: TRBJ1-1; CDR3aa: CASSYTPMAGNTEAFF; CDR3nt: TGTGCCAGCAGTTACACTCCCATGGCAGGGAACACTGAAGCTTTCTTT
v_gene: TRBV30; d_gene: TRBD1; abundance: .; j_gene: TRBJ2-5; CDR3aa: CAWNRDRGPVVTQYF; CDR3nt: TGTGCCTGGAACCGGGACAGGGGGCCTGTTGTGACCCAGTACTTC
v_gene: TRBV5-1; d_gene: TRBD2; abundance: .; j_gene: TRBJ2-7; CDR3aa: CASSLGGGGALTYEQYF; CDR3nt: TGCGCCAGCAGCTTGGGTGGCGGGGGGGCGCTAACCTACGAGCAGTACTTC
v_gene: TRBV7-9; d_gene: .; abundance: .; j_gene: TRBJ1-2; CDR3aa: CASSLSGSNYGYTF; CDR3nt: TGTGCCAGCAGCTTGAGCGGCTCCAACTATGGCTACACCTTC
v_gene: TRBV19; d_gene: .; abundance: .; j_gene: TRBJ1-6; CDR3aa: CASTPMRGDPLHF; CDR3nt: TGTGCCAGTACTCCAATGCGGGGCGACCCCCTCCACTTT
v_gene: TRBV2; d_gene: .; abundance: few; j_gene: TRBJ2-2; CDR3aa: CASTLTNTGELFF; CDR3nt: TGTGCCAGCACCCTCACTAACACCGGGGAGCTGTTTTTT
v_gene: TRBV7-8; d_gene: .; abundance: .; j_gene: TRBJ1-1; CDR3aa: CASREGHTNTEAFF; CDR3nt: TGTGCCAGCAGAGAGGGACACACGAACACTGAAGCTTTCTTT
v_gene: TRBV27; d_gene: .; abundance: few; j_gene: TRBJ2-1; CDR3aa: CASSLAYTYNEQFF; CDR3nt: TGTGCCAGCAGTCTAGCGTACACATACAATGAGCAGTTCTTC
v_gene: TRBV12-3/TRBV12-4; d_gene: .; abundance: .; j_gene: TRBJ1-2; CDR3aa: CASRRTGNYGYTF; CDR3nt: TGTGCCAGCAGGAGAACAGGGAACTATGGCTACACCTTC
v_gene: TRBV24-1; d_gene: .; abundance: once; j_gene: TRBJ2-3; CDR3aa: CATSDSIDSRSDTQYF; CDR3nt: TGTGCCACCAGTGACTCAATTGACAGCCGCTCAGATACGCAGTATTTT
v_gene: TRBV7-2; d_gene: .; abundance: .; j_gene: TRBJ2-2; CDR3aa: CASSGTANTGELFF; CDR3nt: TGTGCCAGCAGTGGTACGGCGAACACCGGGGAGCTGTTTTTT
v_gene: TRBV19; d_gene: .; abundance: once; j_gene: TRBJ1-1; CDR3aa: CASSIFGGRTEAFF; CDR3nt: TGTGCCAGTAGTATTTTCGGGGGGCGAACTGAAGCTTTCTTT